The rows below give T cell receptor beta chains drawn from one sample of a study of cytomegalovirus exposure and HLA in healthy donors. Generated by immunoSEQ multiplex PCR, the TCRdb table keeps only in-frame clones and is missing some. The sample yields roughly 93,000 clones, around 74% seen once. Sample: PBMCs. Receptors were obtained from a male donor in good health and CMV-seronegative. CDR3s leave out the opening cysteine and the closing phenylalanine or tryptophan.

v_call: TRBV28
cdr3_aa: ASSLPGTGSSEQY

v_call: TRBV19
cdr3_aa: ASSILFEAGEVENEQF

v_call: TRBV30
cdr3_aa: AWSQGLAGDTQY

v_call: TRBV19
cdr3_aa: ASTRDRRNYGYT

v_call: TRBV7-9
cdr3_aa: ASSLRQGPYEQY

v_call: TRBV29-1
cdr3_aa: SVARTSSYEQY

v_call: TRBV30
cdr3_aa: AWSNGAGDPLYNEQF

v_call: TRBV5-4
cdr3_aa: ASSSEAGSKETQY

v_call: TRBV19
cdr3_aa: ASSLGAPYEQY

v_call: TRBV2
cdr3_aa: ASSSVAYSYEQY

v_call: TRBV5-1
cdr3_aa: ASSLVAGRNEQY

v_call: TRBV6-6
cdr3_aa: ASSYGGSEETQY

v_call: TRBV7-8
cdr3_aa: VSSLRGGANTEAF

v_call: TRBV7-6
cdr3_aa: ASSRRGGSGGETQY

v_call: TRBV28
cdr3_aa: ASSLTSGSTIHEQY

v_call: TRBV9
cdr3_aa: ASSPLQGSNTGELF

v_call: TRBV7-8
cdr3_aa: ASSLETWSSYNEQF

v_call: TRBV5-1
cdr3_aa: ASGPGSNTGELF

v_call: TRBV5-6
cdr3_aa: ASSLGALNEKLF

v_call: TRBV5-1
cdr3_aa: ASISGSSYNEQF

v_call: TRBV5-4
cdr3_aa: ASSRGTRGLDEQY

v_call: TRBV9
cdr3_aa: ASSVVSSNTGELF

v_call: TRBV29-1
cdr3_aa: SVEDRGIPTDTQY

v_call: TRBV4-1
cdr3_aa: ASSQGGRRSYEQY

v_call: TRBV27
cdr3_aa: ASRLAGPSYEQY

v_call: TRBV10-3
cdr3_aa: AIKGMRGATDTQY

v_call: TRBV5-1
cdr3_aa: ASSSQGTDTQY

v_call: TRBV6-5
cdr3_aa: ASSYSLSRNEAF